A single sample is the source of the 27 T cell receptor beta chains below, sequenced in a study of cytomegalovirus exposure and HLA in healthy donors. Vbeta (60) and Jbeta (13) primers were used in the PCR. Profiling relied on immunoSEQ multiplex PCR, and the TCRdb table lists in-frame clones only, not all of them. The table lists some 120,000 clones, about four fifths of them singletons, with around 2.3% in the top ten. The source material was PBMCs. The receptors stem from a woman aged 40 to 49 in good health and CMV-seronegative.

V is TRBV27 and J is TRBJ1-4; 8 positions match TRBD1. Trimming at V came to 3 bases and at J to 3 bases, leaving 9 bases not matched to a gene. CDR1 is MNHEY and CDR2 is SMNVEV in the germline V gene (reference sequence). This CDR3 spans 17 amino acids. Here the CDR3 reads CASSLGQAYGANEKLFF. In DNA, the CDR3 is TGTGCCAGCAGTTTGGGACAGGCGTACGGGGCTAATGAAAAACTGTTTTTT.

The chain joins TRBV6-6 to TRBJ1-2; 8 nucleotides line up with TRBD1. The CDR3 consists of 14 residues. Germline values: CDR1 MNHNY, CDR2 SVGAGI (reference sequence). Trimming cost V 6 bases and J 2 bases; bases outside gene matches: 5. The CDR3 DNA follows: TGTGCCAGCAGCGACAGGGGAAGAAACTATGGCTACACCTTC. Translating gives CASSDRGRNYGYTF.

The chain has TRBV4-3 and TRBJ2-3, with TRBD2 matching 8 bases. The CDR3 sequence is 16 residues long. V shed 4 bases, J shed 4 bases, and the junction held 10 bases outside the gene matches. Germline V gene lookup returns CDR1 LGHNA and CDR2 YSLEER. CDR3 nucleotide sequence: TGCGCCAGCAGCCCCTACGGGACTAGTACTGCAGATACGCAGTATTTT. As protein: CASSPYGTSTADTQYF.

This CDR3 reads CASSQGQGAVDSPLHF. The CDR3 DNA follows: TGTGCCAGCAGCCAGGGACAGGGGGCTGTAGATTCACCCCTCCACTTT. V is TRBV7-6 and J is TRBJ1-6; 12 nucleotides line up with TRBD1. V was pared by 5 bases and J by 8 bases, with 7 bases of the junction left unmatched. The CDR3 loop spans 16 amino acids. Germline assignment: CDR1 SGHVS and CDR2 FNYEAQ.

The chain joins TRBV10-3 to TRBJ2-3, with 10 nucleotides matching TRBD2. CDR3 length: 17 residues. Unmatched junction bases numbered 13, after V lost 6 bases and J lost 4 bases. Per germline, CDR1 ENHRY and CDR2 SYGVKD. The CDR3 here is CAIRAPGLAFAADTQYF. The CDR3 nucleotides read TGTGCCATCAGGGCGCCGGGACTAGCGTTTGCGGCAGATACGCAGTATTTT.

This clone showed up just once. CDR3 DNA sequence: TGTGCCAGCAGTTATACCGGGACAGGGGTCACTGAAGCTTTCTTT. Amino acids: CASSYTGTGVTEAFF. This rearrangement joins TRBV5-4 to TRBJ1-1; TRBD1 agrees at 10 bases. In germline, CDR1 is SGHNT, CDR2 YYREEE (reference sequence). J lost 4 bases, V lost 5 bases, and 8 bases had no gene match. The CDR3 loop spans 15 amino acids.

The chain combines TRBV19 with TRBJ2-1; D perhaps matches TRBD1 (5 bases). The V end lost 7 bases, the J end lost 5 bases, and 24 bases lay between the germline ends. Germline V gives CDR1 LNHDA, CDR2 SQIVND (reference sequence). The CDR3 spans 17 residues. The CDR3 loop is CASTIGRGSGINNEQFF. The CDR3 DNA reads TGTGCCAGTACAATAGGAAGGGGCTCTGGGATTAACAATGAGCAGTTCTTC.

The chain carries TRBV5-1 and TRBJ1-1; unclear D gene. The germline V gene encodes CDR1 SGHRS and CDR2 YFSETQ. Trimming shortened V by 0 bases and J by 2 bases, and 14 bases separated the two germline ends. This CDR3 spans 16 amino acids. CDR3 region: CASSLADGSPNTEAFF. The CDR3 nucleotides are TGCGCCAGCAGCTTGGCTGACGGGTCGCCTAACACTGAAGCTTTCTTT.

The chain links TRBV5-1 to TRBJ2-7; 7 positions match TRBD2. Per germline, CDR1 SGHRS and CDR2 YFSETQ. V dropped 1 base and J dropped 6; count of bases not matched to a gene: 4. This CDR3 has 13 residues. CDR3 amino acids: CASSLLRESEQYF. The CDR3 coding sequence is TGCGCCAGCAGCTTGCTGCGGGAGAGCGAGCAGTACTTC.

V usage is TRBV4-2 and J usage is TRBJ2-7; no firm D call. The germline V gene encodes CDR1 LGHNA and CDR2 YNFKEQ. The CDR3 loop spans 14 amino acids. Trimming took off 0 bases at V and 1 base at J, with 7 bases between the two ends. The CDR3 DNA sequence: TGTGCCAGCAGCCAAGATCTGAGGTCCTACGAGCAGTACTTC. Amino acids: CASSQDLRSYEQYF.

V usage is TRBV14 and J usage is TRBJ1-6; TRBD1 is a possible D gene (5 bases). Trimming stripped 0 bases from V and 6 bases from J, with 15 bases between. The CDR3 totals 17 residues. Germline lookup yields CDR1 SGHDN and CDR2 FVKESK. The CDR3 DNA is TGTGCCAGCAGCCAAGAGGATTGGGGCCCCGGTAATTCACCCCTCCACTTT. Translation: CASSQEDWGPGNSPLHF.

The rearrangement links TRBV6-1 to TRBJ2-7; 9 nucleotides align to TRBD2. V lost 7 bases and J lost 3; bases outside the gene matches: 7. CDR1 and CDR2 (germline): MNHNS, SASEGT. The CDR3 is 14 amino acids. This CDR3 is CASIPSGESYEQYF. The CDR3 nucleotides read TGTGCCAGCATCCCTAGCGGGGAGAGCTACGAGCAGTACTTC.

The chain has TRBV7-3 and TRBJ2-5; D might be TRBD2 (7 bases). Per the germline V gene, CDR1 is SGHTA and CDR2 is FQGTGA. V dropped 5 bases and J dropped 2 bases, with 12 bases sitting between them. CDR3 length: 14 residues. CDR3 DNA: TGTGCCAGCAGCCCTGAGGGGGGGCAAGAGACCCAGTACTTC. Protein product: CASSPEGGQETQYF.

The chain carries TRBV28 and TRBJ2-7; 12 positions agree with TRBD2. Germline CDR1 is MDHEN and CDR2 is SYDVKM. The V segment lost 6 bases and the J segment 1 base; nucleotides outside the gene matches: 1. This CDR3 has 14 residues. The DNA for the CDR3 is TGTGCCAGCAGAACTAGCGGGGGGTCCTACGAGCAGTACTTC. It yields the protein CASRTSGGSYEQYF.

This chain uses TRBV7-8 with TRBJ1-6; D possibly corresponds to TRBD1 (5 bases). Trimming removed 5 bases at V and 10 bases at J, with 9 bases between. The V gene's germline CDR1 is SGHVS and CDR2 FQNEAQ. CDR3 length equals 12 residues. CDR3 amino acids: CASSARVSPLHF. The DNA of the CDR3 is TGTGCCAGCAGCGCCAGGGTCTCACCCCTCCACTTT.

The J gene is TRBJ1-2, the V gene TRBV19; possibly TRBD1 for D (6 bases). This CDR3 region has 17 residues. Germline values: CDR1 LNHDA, CDR2 SQIVND (reference sequence). Trimming removed 5 bases from V and 1 base from J, with 20 bases in between. CDR3 sequence reads: CASSGGQQHSNNYGYTF. The CDR3 DNA reads TGTGCCAGTAGTGGCGGACAGCAGCATTCAAATAACTATGGCTACACCTTC. Filled out from reference TRBV19 and TRBJ1-2, the complete variable domain reads DGGITQSPKYLFRKEGQNVTLSCEQNLNHDAMYWYRQDPGQGLRLIYYSQIVNDFQKGDIAEGYSVSREKKESFPLTVTSAQKNPTAFYLCASSGGQQHSNNYGYTFGSGTRLTVV.

The V call is TRBV6-6, the J call TRBJ2-7; TRBD2 might be the D (5 bases). With 4 bases removed from V and 3 bases from J, the gap between germline ends came to 10 bases. The CDR3 length is 13 residues. CDR1 is MNHNY and CDR2 is SVGAGI in the germline V gene (reference sequence). The chain's CDR3 is CASSSGLDYEQYF. The CDR3, as DNA: TGTGCCAGCAGTTCGGGGTTGGACTACGAGCAGTACTTC.

V usage is TRBV5-4 and J usage is TRBJ2-5; 11 positions match TRBD2. V lost 0 bases to trimming and J lost 4 bases; unmatched junction nucleotides: 2. Germline values: CDR1 SGHNT, CDR2 YYREEE (reference sequence). CDR3 length equals 15 residues. The CDR3: CASSLVLAGAETQYF. The DNA for the CDR3 is TGTGCCAGCAGCTTGGTACTAGCGGGGGCAGAGACCCAGTACTTC.

CDR3: CASSLVLTGTGGRNIQYF. The CDR3 coding sequence is TGCGCCAGCAGCCTCGTCCTGACCGGGACAGGGGGCCGAAACATTCAGTACTTC. This chain links TRBV5-1 with TRBJ2-4, with 12 bases identical to TRBD1. Germline V gives CDR1 SGHRS, CDR2 YFSETQ. The CDR3 totals 18 residues. The trim removed 4 bases at V and 6 bases at J, leaving 14 bases unmatched.

This clone was seen a single time. This chain joins TRBV27 and TRBJ2-1, with 7 bases lining up with TRBD2. Germline CDR1 and CDR2: MNHEY and SMNVEV (reference sequence). The CDR3 has 16 residues. V was pared by 1 base and J by 4 bases, with 7 bases of the junction left unmatched. The CDR3 reads CASSLYASGKYNEQFF. CDR3 in DNA: TGTGCCAGCAGTTTATACGCCAGCGGGAAATACAATGAGCAGTTCTTC.

This clone has more than one count but fewer than ten. The chain recombines TRBV4-1 with TRBJ1-2; 9 bases align to TRBD1. The V segment lost 7 bases and the J segment 3 bases; nucleotides outside the gene matches: 6. The CDR3 has 14 amino acids. Per the germline V gene, CDR1 is MGHRA and CDR2 is YSYEKL. CDR3 sequence: CASNPQGAHYGYTF. In DNA form, the CDR3 reads TGCGCCAGCAACCCACAGGGGGCGCACTATGGCTACACCTTC.

The V call is TRBV11-2, the J call TRBJ2-3, with D possibly TRBD2 on 6 matching bases. Germline lookup yields CDR1 SGHAT and CDR2 FQNNGV. CDR3 length equals 15 residues. Trimming took off 5 bases at V and 5 bases at J, with 17 bases between the two ends. CDR3 amino acids: CASSLAGTSRDTQYF. CDR3 sequence (DNA): TGTGCCAGCAGCCTCGCCGGGACTTCCAGAGATACGCAGTATTTT. The whole variable domain, filled in from reference TRBV11-2 and TRBJ2-3, reads EAGVAQSPRYKIIEKRQSVAFWCNPISGHATLYWYQQILGQGPKLLIQFQNNGVVDDSQLPKDRFSAERLKGVDSTLKIQPAKLEDSAVYLCASSLAGTSRDTQYFGPGTRLTVL.

Concerning this clone: The sample contains more than one DNA sequence encoding this CDR3. The V call is TRBV6-1, the J call TRBJ1-3; D might be TRBD1 (5 bases). Germline V lookup: CDR1 MNHNS, CDR2 SASEGT. With 7 bases removed from V and 4 bases from J, the gap between germline ends came to 14 bases. This CDR3 comprises 14 residues. Here the CDR3 reads CASTFRGSGNTIYF. In DNA form, the CDR3 reads TGTGCCAGCACCTTTAGGGGCAGCGGAAACACCATATATTTT.

As concerns this clone: This same CDR3 is encoded by further DNA sequences in the sample. CDR3 nucleotide sequence: TGTGCCAGTAGTATAGTGGCAGAGAACACTGAAGCTTTCTTT. This codes for CASSIVAENTEAFF. The rearrangement links TRBV19 to TRBJ1-1; D unresolved. V was shortened by 1 base and J by 1 base, with 7 bases between the two germline ends. This CDR3 region has 14 residues. CDR1 and CDR2 (germline): LNHDA, SQIVND (reference sequence).

This clone has just a few counts. The chain couples TRBV4-1 to TRBJ1-4; D is undetermined. This CDR3 is 15 amino acids long. Germline loops: CDR1 MGHRA, CDR2 YSYEKL. Trimming pared 4 bases from V and 2 bases from J, leaving 11 bases between. The CDR3 region has the DNA TGCGCCAGCAGCCTCGTCGACACCACTAATGAAAAACTGTTTTTT. Its translation: CASSLVDTTNEKLFF.

The chain is built from TRBV10-3 and TRBJ2-1; perhaps TRBD1 as D (7 bases). Trimming removed 9 bases at V and 6 bases at J, with 21 bases between. The CDR3 spans 15 residues. Per germline, CDR1 ENHRY and CDR2 SYGVKD. The CDR3 DNA reads as TGTGCCATGGCTGCACAGGGGCGGGGTAGCAATGAGCAGTTCTTC. This sequence encodes CAMAAQGRGSNEQFF.

The rearrangement links TRBV2 to TRBJ1-1, with D hard to call. V shed 5 bases and J shed 7 bases, with 8 bases lying between them. The CDR3 sequence is 11 residues long. The germline gives CDR1 SNHLY, CDR2 FYNNEI. The CDR3 is CASSSSGEAFF. The CDR3 nucleotides read TGTGCCAGCAGTTCGTCAGGTGAAGCTTTCTTT.